A single sample is the source of the 20 T cell receptor beta chains below, sequenced in a study of blood T cell repertoires in COVID-19. Profiled with immunoSEQ multiplex PCR; TCRdb holds only in-frame clones, not every one. This table holds about 200,000 clones, 82% found once. What was sequenced was PBMCs or T cells enriched from blood (not recorded which). These receptors all come from a woman aged 60-75 years with acute COVID-19.

The gene calls are TRBV19 and TRBJ2-1; D is undetermined. V lost 4 bases to trimming and J lost 0 bases, with 10 bases between them. Germline V gene sequence: CDR1 LNHDA, CDR2 SQIVND (reference sequence). The CDR3 is 15 residues long. The CDR3 DNA reads TGTGCCAGTAGTACGGAGCCGTACTCCTACAATGAGCAGTTCTTC. Protein: CASSTEPYSYNEQFF.

V is TRBV11-3 and J is TRBJ2-3, with unresolved D. Trimming pared 0 bases from V and 4 bases from J, leaving 11 bases between. The CDR3 runs 15 residues. Germline CDR1 and CDR2: SGHNT and YENEEA. This CDR3 reads CASSLEGRSPDTQYF. In DNA form, the CDR3 reads TGTGCCAGCAGCTTAGAGGGCAGGTCTCCAGATACGCAGTATTTT.

At least ten counts were recorded for this clone. The J gene is TRBJ1-5, the V gene TRBV3-1 (or the pseudogene TRBV3-2); D unresolved. Germline V gene sequence: CDR1 LGHDT, CDR2 YNNKEL (reference sequence). CDR3 length: 14 residues. V was pared by 0 bases and J by 7 bases, with 10 bases between. The CDR3, as DNA: TGTGCCAGCAGCCAAGATGGTCGGGTCCAGCCCCAGCATTTT. The encoded protein is CASSQDGRVQPQHF.

This clone was seen a few times. J is TRBJ1-1 and V is TRBV10-3; D call uncertain. In germline, CDR1 is ENHRY, CDR2 SYGVKD. V gave up 10 bases and J gave up 5 bases, with 17 bases separating them. This CDR3 has 13 amino acids. CDR3 coding DNA: TGTGCCACTACCGACTGGCGAACAACTGAAGCTTTCTTT. Its translation: CATTDWRTTEAFF.

V usage is TRBV28 and J usage is TRBJ1-5; D might be TRBD1 (5 bases). Germline CDR1 is MDHEN and CDR2 is SYDVKM. V lost 8 bases, J lost 6 bases, and 17 bases lay in between. The CDR3 runs to 14 residues. CDR3 amino acids: CASRTGGVAQPQHF. CDR3 nucleotides: TGTGCCAGCCGGACTGGGGGGGTTGCTCAGCCCCAGCATTTT.

The V gene is TRBV10-3, the J gene TRBJ1-6; 8 nucleotides match TRBD1. CDR1 is ENHRY and CDR2 is SYGVKD in the germline V gene. V lost 4 bases to trimming and J lost 5 bases; unmatched junction nucleotides: 10. The CDR3 is made up of 17 amino acids. The CDR3 coding sequence is TGTGCCATCAGTGTACAGGGGGGAGCATGGGATAATTCACCCCTCCACTTT. It encodes CAISVQGGAWDNSPLHF.

This sequence joins TRBV28 and TRBJ1-5; D not certain. CDR1 MDHEN and CDR2 SYDVKM come from the germline V gene. Trimming cost V 7 bases and J 1 base, with 8 bases left between them. This CDR3 has 13 residues. The CDR3 DNA reads TGTGCCAGCATCCCGGGGAGCAATCAGCCCCAGCATTTT. It specifies CASIPGSNQPQHF.

The chain recombines TRBV27 with TRBJ2-7, with TRBD1 identical over 9 bases. The ends lost 2 bases at V and 6 bases at J; junction bases unmatched: 11. CDR1 MNHEY and CDR2 SMNVEV come from the germline V gene (reference sequence). The CDR3 spans 16 residues. CDR3 in DNA: TGTGCCAGCAGTTTAGGTCTTATGGGACAGGGACTCGAGCAGTACTTC. Protein product: CASSLGLMGQGLEQYF.

This clone has only a few counts. CDR3: CASMQGAVPTEAFF. The DNA for the CDR3 is TGTGCCAGCATGCAGGGGGCGGTCCCCACTGAAGCTTTCTTT. This chain connects TRBV7-9 to TRBJ1-1; 8 nucleotides align to TRBD1. The V gene's germline CDR1 is SEHNR and CDR2 FQNEAQ (reference sequence). V was pared by 7 bases and J by 4 bases, with 8 bases of the junction left unmatched. This CDR3 is built from 14 residues.

CDR3 protein: CSVARIYTDTQYF. DNA for the CDR3: TGCAGCGTTGCTAGAATTTACACAGATACGCAGTATTTT. The chain uses TRBV29-1 and TRBJ2-3; the D is unclear. The CDR3 is 13 residues long. CDR1 and CDR2 (germline): SQVTM, ANQGSEA. The germline V and J ends were trimmed by 4 bases and 2 bases, with 10 bases remaining between them.

Here the CDR3 reads CASSLASGMNTEAFF. DNA for the CDR3: TGTGCCAGCAGCTTAGCATCAGGAATGAACACTGAAGCTTTCTTT. The chain has TRBV7-2 and TRBJ1-1; D is ambiguous. The CDR3 has 15 amino acids. Trimming removed 0 bases at V and 0 bases at J, with 8 bases between. Germline values: CDR1 SGHTA, CDR2 FQGNSA.

The rearrangement joins TRBV6-1 to TRBJ1-5, with a tentative D call TRBD1 (5 bases). Germline loops: CDR1 MNHNS, CDR2 SASEGT. The V end was cut by 1 base, the J end by 6 bases, with 13 bases between. The length of the CDR3 is 15 residues. CDR3 in amino acids: CASSEGIQGGQPQHF. In DNA, the CDR3 is TGTGCCAGCAGTGAAGGGATTCAGGGAGGTCAGCCCCAGCATTTT.

This clone showed up just once. The chain has TRBV28 and TRBJ1-5; D is unclear. Germline CDR1 and CDR2: MDHEN and SYDVKM. V lost 1 base and J lost 7, with 5 bases in between. CDR3 length: 12 residues. The CDR3 DNA reads TGTGCCAGCAGTTTATCGTTCCAGCCCCAGCATTTT. Protein product: CASSLSFQPQHF.

Only one count was recorded for this clone. The chain links TRBV30 to TRBJ1-4; 8 bases align to TRBD1. Germline CDR1 and CDR2: GTSNPN and SVGIG (reference sequence). The ends lost 2 bases at V and 6 bases at J; junction bases unmatched: 2. There are 13 residues in the CDR3. CDR3 region: CAWSLTGDEKLFF. DNA for the CDR3: TGTGCCTGGAGTTTGACAGGGGATGAAAAACTGTTTTTT.

This chain uses TRBV7-2 with TRBJ2-7; a weak D match, TRBD1 (7 bases). V was pared by 4 bases and J by 3 bases, with 16 bases between. The CDR3 runs 15 residues. Germline V gene lookup returns CDR1 SGHTA and CDR2 FQGNSA. The CDR3 region has the DNA TGTGCCAGCAGCTCACGTGGGCGGGACAGCTACGAGCAGTACTTC. It specifies CASSSRGRDSYEQYF.

CDR3 bases: TGTGCCAGCAGCCCCATAGCGGGAGAAGACAATGAGCAGTTCTTC. This translates into CASSPIAGEDNEQFF. The chain couples TRBV5-6 to TRBJ2-1, with 9 bases identical to TRBD2. V lost 4 bases, J lost 5 bases, and 7 bases stayed unmatched. Germline V lookup: CDR1 SGHDT, CDR2 YYEEEE. The CDR3 spans 15 residues.

This chain joins TRBV10-3 and TRBJ2-1, with D possibly being TRBD1 (8 bases). Germline-derived CDR1 and CDR2 are ENHRY and SYGVKD. This CDR3 has 13 residues. The V end lost 10 bases, the J end lost 4 bases, and 14 bases lay between the germline ends. The CDR3 nucleotides read TGTGCCACTACAGGGGGGGATTACAATGAGCAGTTCTTC. Its protein product is CATTGGDYNEQFF.

This clone was observed a single time. This chain joins TRBV27 and TRBJ2-5; maybe TRBD1 (6 bases). CDR1 and CDR2 (germline): MNHEY, SMNVEV (reference sequence). Trimming removed 2 bases at V and 3 bases at J, with 16 bases between. The CDR3 length is 16 residues. CDR3 residues: CASSLNRRQVKETQYF. The CDR3 nucleotides are TGTGCCAGCAGTTTAAATCGGCGACAGGTCAAAGAGACCCAGTACTTC.

This sequence joins TRBV6-2 or TRBV6-3 and TRBJ1-1; possible D gene TRBD1, 5 bases. This CDR3 is built from 14 residues. CDR1 and CDR2 (germline): MNHEY, SVGEGT. V was clipped by 2 bases and J by 6 bases, with 13 bases between them. The CDR3 region has the DNA TGTGCCAGCAGTTACGCCAGGGCGGACGCTGAAGCTTTCTTT. This translates into CASSYARADAEAFF.

The CDR3 bases are TGTGCCAGCAGTCCCGGGACAGGGGGAAGGAACACTGAAGCTTTCTTT. This translates into CASSPGTGGRNTEAFF. The rearrangement joins TRBV7-2 to TRBJ1-1, with 11 positions matching TRBD1. This CDR3 is 16 amino acids long. Germline V gives CDR1 SGHTA, CDR2 FQGNSA. J was trimmed by 1 base and V by 6 bases; bases with no gene match: 7.